These 3 T cell receptor beta chains were all obtained from the same sample, sequenced in a study of metastatic and nonmetastatic thyroid tumors. Ahead of thyroid surgery, no patient had received treatment of any kind. TCRdb re-processed the PCR reads through MiXCR. The table has around 52,000 clones, roughly 30% seen once. The specimen was blood. Receptors were obtained from a female donor with papillary thyroid cancer or a benign thyroid nodule (not recorded which). Some clones in this sample may be carry-over from other donors' samples.

This clone was seen a few times. V and J are TRBV28 and TRBJ1-6; TRBD1 might be the D (6 bases). Germline CDR1 is MDHEN and CDR2 is SYDVKM. Trimming took off 7 bases at V and 14 bases at J, with 21 bases between the two ends. The CDR3 has 14 amino acids. The CDR3, as DNA: TGTGCCAGCACCTGGGGGGGCCGCCGAGGATCCCTCCACTTT. Translated: CASTWGGRRGSLHF.

J is TRBJ1-1 and V is TRBV6-1, with D unclear. Germline V gives CDR1 MNHNS, CDR2 SASEGT. This CDR3 comprises 14 residues. The ends were cut back, 4 bases at V and 3 bases at J, with 12 bases in the middle. CDR3 nucleotides: TGTGCCAGCAGTGGATTCCGCGGCGACACTGAAGCTTTCTTT. Translation gives CASSGFRGDTEAFF.

In its sample, this clone is medium-sized. The genes are TRBV19 and TRBJ2-2, with 9 bases that match TRBD1. Germline V gene lookup returns CDR1 LNHDA and CDR2 SQIVND (reference sequence). V trimming: 11 bases; J trimming: 5 bases; junction bases outside the gene matches: 6. The CDR3 is made up of 13 amino acids. CDR3 loop: CAGYDRGTGELFF. The CDR3 nucleotides read TGTGCCGGATATGACAGGGGGACCGGGGAGCTGTTTTTT.